Below, 13 T cell receptor beta chains from the same sample are listed, as sequenced in a study of CD8+ T cells in alopecia areata. Treatment here: oral pan-JAK inhibitor, 5-10 mg twice daily. Following extraction, RNA underwent reverse transcription to cDNA, which served as the sequencing template. Only in-frame clones appear in the TCRdb table, and some are missing; sequencing was by immunoSEQ multiplex PCR. The data contain about 120,000 clones, approximately 53% of them singletons. The sequenced sample was CD4+ T cells sorted from blood, obtained at week 4, from a patient treated with tofacitinib. The receptors were gathered from a human donor with alopecia areata.

The V gene is TRBV5-1, the J gene TRBJ2-2; D not resolved. The germline V gene has CDR1 SGHRS and CDR2 YFSETQ. This CDR3 is 15 amino acids long. Trimming removed 1 base from V and 0 bases from J, with 7 bases in between. DNA for the CDR3: TGCGCCAGCAGCTTGCAGGCGTCGAACACCGGGGAGCTGTTTTTT. It specifies CASSLQASNTGELFF.

CDR3 sequence: CASSTRVSGANVLTF. CDR3 DNA: TGCGCCAGCAGCACCCGAGTCTCTGGGGCCAACGTCCTGACTTTC. The chain recombines TRBV5-1 with TRBJ2-6; no reliable D call. V was trimmed by 4 bases and J by 0 bases, leaving 8 bases between them. CDR1 and CDR2 (germline): SGHRS, YFSETQ. The CDR3 has 15 amino acids.

The rearrangement links TRBV5-1 to TRBJ1-1; D unclear. CDR3 length: 12 residues. Germline CDR1 reads SGHRS; CDR2 reads YFSETQ. The V end was cut by 2 bases, the J end by 6 bases, with 8 bases between. CDR3 nucleotides: TGCGCCAGCAGCTTTGATGGTGCTGAAGCTTTCTTT. Translating gives CASSFDGAEAFF.

This clone was recorded a few times. The chain uses TRBV4-1 and TRBJ2-2, with D perhaps matching TRBD1 or TRBD2 (6 bases each). The V end lost 1 base, the J end lost 4 bases, and 19 bases lay between the germline ends. This CDR3 is built from 18 residues. The germline CDR1 and CDR2 sequences are MGHRA and YSYEKL. The CDR3 DNA reads TGCGCCAGCAGCCAAGGGCCAGGGGACTCTCGGGGCACCGGGGAGCTGTTTTTT. It codes for CASSQGPGDSRGTGELFF.

The chain combines TRBV29-1 with TRBJ2-1; D remains unclear. Trimming stripped 4 bases from V and 4 bases from J, with 8 bases between. This CDR3 comprises 12 residues. Germline assignment: CDR1 SQVTM and CDR2 ANQGSEA. The CDR3 sequence is CSVGSEYNEQFF. CDR3 sequence (DNA): TGCAGCGTTGGTTCGGAGTACAATGAGCAGTTCTTC.

This chain uses TRBV29-1 with TRBJ2-3; D remains unclear. This CDR3 is 14 amino acids long. Trimming took off 6 bases at V and 5 bases at J, with 18 bases between the two ends. Germline CDR1 is SQVTM and CDR2 is ANQGSEA. CDR3: CSVARAPEEDTQYF. The DNA of the CDR3 is TGCAGCGTCGCACGGGCCCCTGAGGAAGATACGCAGTATTTT.

This clone was counted between two and nine times. The rearrangement joins TRBV10-2 to TRBJ2-7, with 9 bases identical to TRBD1. Unmatched junction bases numbered 7, after V lost 6 bases and J lost 1 base. Per germline, CDR1 WSHSY and CDR2 SAAADI. This CDR3 comprises 15 residues. CDR3 protein: CASSLLDRGSYEQYF. CDR3 sequence (DNA): TGCGCCAGCAGCTTACTGGACAGGGGTTCCTACGAGCAGTACTTC.

CDR3 sequence reads: CASSQVDRISYEQYF. DNA of the CDR3: TGTGCCAGCAGCCAAGTCGACAGGATCTCCTACGAGCAGTACTTC. The chain recombines TRBV7-8 with TRBJ2-7; tentative D call: TRBD1 (6 bases). V lost 5 bases and J 0 bases, leaving 14 bases between the germline ends. Germline V lookup: CDR1 SGHVS, CDR2 FQNEAQ. The CDR3 is 15 residues long.

This clone was seen more than once but under ten times. This chain joins TRBV10-2 and TRBJ1-1, with D maybe TRBD1 (5 bases). Trimming stripped 4 bases from V and 4 bases from J, with 10 bases between. The CDR3 is 13 residues long. In germline, CDR1 is WSHSY, CDR2 SAAADI. CDR3 loop: CASSAQGVTEAFF. The CDR3 DNA is TGCGCCAGCAGTGCGCAGGGCGTCACTGAAGCTTTCTTT.

This clone was detected only a few times. The gene calls are TRBV4-1 and TRBJ2-7; 7 bases are a match to TRBD2. The CDR3 covers 13 residues. Germline CDR1 and CDR2: MGHRA and YSYEKL. The V and J ends lost 6 bases and 3 bases, in that order; junction bases with no gene match: 5. DNA of the CDR3: TGCGCCAGCAGAGGTGGGGGGGACTACGAGCAGTACTTC. Amino acids: CASRGGGDYEQYF.

This chain uses TRBV19 with TRBJ2-5; D is uncertain. CDR3 size: 14 residues. Trimming stripped 5 bases from V and 3 bases from J, with 13 bases between. Looked up from germline, CDR1 is LNHDA and CDR2 is SQIVND (reference sequence). This chain's CDR3 is CASSLGQFEETQYF. The CDR3 nucleotides are TGTGCCAGTAGTCTAGGTCAGTTTGAAGAGACCCAGTACTTC.

The V and J genes are TRBV30 and TRBJ2-3; possibly TRBD2 for D (6 bases). There are 14 residues in the CDR3. Germline-derived CDR1 and CDR2 are GTSNPN and SVGIG (reference sequence). V dropped 2 bases and J dropped 0 bases, with 9 bases sitting between them. The CDR3, as DNA: TGTGCCTGGAGTAGCGGGCTAAGCACAGATACGCAGTATTTT. Translation: CAWSSGLSTDTQYF.

V gene TRBV7-9 combines with J gene TRBJ1-2; D call uncertain. The CDR3 runs to 16 residues. The germline V and J ends were trimmed by 4 bases and 9 bases, with 24 bases remaining between them. CDR1 and CDR2 from the germline V gene are SEHNR and FQNEAQ (reference sequence). CDR3 residues: CASSSPPNQARESYTF. The DNA for the CDR3 is TGTGCCAGCAGCTCACCCCCGAACCAAGCAAGGGAAAGCTACACCTTC.